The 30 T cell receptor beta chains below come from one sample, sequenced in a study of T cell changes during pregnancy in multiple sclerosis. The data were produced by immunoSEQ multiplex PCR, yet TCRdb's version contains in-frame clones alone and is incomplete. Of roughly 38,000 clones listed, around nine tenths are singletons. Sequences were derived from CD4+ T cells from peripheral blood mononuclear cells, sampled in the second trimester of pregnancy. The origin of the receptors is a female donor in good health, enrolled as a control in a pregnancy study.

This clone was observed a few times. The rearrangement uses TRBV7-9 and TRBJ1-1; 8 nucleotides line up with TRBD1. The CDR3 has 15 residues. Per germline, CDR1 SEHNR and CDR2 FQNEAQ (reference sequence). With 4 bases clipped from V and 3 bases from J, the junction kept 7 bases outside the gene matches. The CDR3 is CASSSPGDRYTEAFF. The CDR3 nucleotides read TGTGCCAGCAGCTCCCCGGGGGACAGGTACACTGAAGCTTTCTTT.

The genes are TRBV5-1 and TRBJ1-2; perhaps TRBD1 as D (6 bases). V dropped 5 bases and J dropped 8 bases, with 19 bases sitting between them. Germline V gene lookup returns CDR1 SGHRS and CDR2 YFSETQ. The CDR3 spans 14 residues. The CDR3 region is CASSWGTGREGYTF. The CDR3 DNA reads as TGCGCCAGCAGTTGGGGAACAGGGAGGGAAGGCTACACCTTC.

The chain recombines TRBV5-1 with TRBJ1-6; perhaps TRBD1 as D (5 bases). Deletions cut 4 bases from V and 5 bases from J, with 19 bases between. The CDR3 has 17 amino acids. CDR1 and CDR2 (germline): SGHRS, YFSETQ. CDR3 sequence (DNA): TGCGCCAGCAGCACCGGGGGAAGCCAAGGGAATAATTCACCCCTCCACTTT. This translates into CASSTGGSQGNNSPLHF.

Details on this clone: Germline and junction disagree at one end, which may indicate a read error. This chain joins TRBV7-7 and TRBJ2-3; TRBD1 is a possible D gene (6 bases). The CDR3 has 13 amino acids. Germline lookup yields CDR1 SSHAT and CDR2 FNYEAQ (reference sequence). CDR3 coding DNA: TGTGCTAGCAGCTTAGCACAGGGAGATACGCAGTATTTT. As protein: CASSLAQGDTQYF.

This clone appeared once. DNA for the CDR3: TGTGCCAGCAGTTTATCAAGCGGGGGCTATGGCTACACCTTC. As protein: CASSLSSGGYGYTF. The chain carries TRBV28 and TRBJ1-2, with a possible D match to TRBD1 (5 bases). The CDR3 is 14 amino acids. Germline assignment: CDR1 MDHEN and CDR2 SYDVKM. Trimming took off 1 base at V and 4 bases at J, with 10 bases between the two ends.

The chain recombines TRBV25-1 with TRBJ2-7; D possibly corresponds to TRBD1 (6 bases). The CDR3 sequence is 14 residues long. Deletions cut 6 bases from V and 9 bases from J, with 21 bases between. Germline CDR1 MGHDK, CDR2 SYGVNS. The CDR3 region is CASSPPGALLGQYF. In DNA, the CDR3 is TGTGCCAGCAGCCCCCCAGGGGCCCTCCTCGGGCAGTACTTC.

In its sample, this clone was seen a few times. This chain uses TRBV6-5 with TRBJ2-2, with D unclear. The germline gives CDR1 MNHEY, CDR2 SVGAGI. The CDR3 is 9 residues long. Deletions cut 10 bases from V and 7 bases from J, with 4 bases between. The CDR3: CAIYGELFF. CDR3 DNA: TGTGCCATTTACGGGGAGCTGTTTTTT.

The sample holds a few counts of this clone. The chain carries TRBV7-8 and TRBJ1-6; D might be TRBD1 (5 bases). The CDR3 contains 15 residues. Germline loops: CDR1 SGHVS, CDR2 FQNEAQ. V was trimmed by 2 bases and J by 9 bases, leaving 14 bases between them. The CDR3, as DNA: TGTGCCAGCAGCTTACCGCGGGGGGTTAGTTCACCCCTCCACTTT. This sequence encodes CASSLPRGVSSPLHF.

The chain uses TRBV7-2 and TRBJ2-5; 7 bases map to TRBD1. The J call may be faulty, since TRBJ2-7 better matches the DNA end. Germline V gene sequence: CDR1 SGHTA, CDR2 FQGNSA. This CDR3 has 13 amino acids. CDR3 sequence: CASSGRGSYEQYF. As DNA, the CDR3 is TGTGCCAGCAGCGGCAGGGGGTCCTACGAGCAGTACTTC.

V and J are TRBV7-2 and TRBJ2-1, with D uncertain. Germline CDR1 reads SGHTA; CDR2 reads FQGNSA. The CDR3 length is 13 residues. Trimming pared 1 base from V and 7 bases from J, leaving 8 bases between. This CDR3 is CASSLVQQNEQFF. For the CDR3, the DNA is TGTGCCAGCAGCTTAGTACAGCAAAATGAGCAGTTCTTC.

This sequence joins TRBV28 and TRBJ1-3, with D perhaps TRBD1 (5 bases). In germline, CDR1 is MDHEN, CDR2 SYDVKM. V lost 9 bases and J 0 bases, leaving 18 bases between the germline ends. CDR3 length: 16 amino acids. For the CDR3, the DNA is TGTGCCAGTGGGCGGGGGGACCTCGCCTCTGGAAACACCATATATTTT. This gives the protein CASGRGDLASGNTIYF.

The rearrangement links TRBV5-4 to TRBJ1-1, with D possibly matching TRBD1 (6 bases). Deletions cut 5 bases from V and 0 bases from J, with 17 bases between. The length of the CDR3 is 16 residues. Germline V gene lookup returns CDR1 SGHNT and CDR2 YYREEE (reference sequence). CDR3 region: CASRAGAANLNTEAFF. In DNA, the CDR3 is TGTGCCAGCAGAGCAGGGGCCGCCAACTTGAACACTGAAGCTTTCTTT.

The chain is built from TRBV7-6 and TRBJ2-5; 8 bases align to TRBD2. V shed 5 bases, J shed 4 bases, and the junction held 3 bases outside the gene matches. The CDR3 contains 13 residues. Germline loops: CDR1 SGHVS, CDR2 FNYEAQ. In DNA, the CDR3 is TGTGCCAGCAGCCCGGGACTAGGAGAGACCCAGTACTTC. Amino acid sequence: CASSPGLGETQYF.

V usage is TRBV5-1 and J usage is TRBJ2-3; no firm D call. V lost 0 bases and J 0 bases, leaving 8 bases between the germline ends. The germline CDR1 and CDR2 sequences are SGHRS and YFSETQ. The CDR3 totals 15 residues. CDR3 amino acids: CASSLGRPSTDTQYF. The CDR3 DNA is TGCGCCAGCAGCTTGGGGAGACCAAGCACAGATACGCAGTATTTT.

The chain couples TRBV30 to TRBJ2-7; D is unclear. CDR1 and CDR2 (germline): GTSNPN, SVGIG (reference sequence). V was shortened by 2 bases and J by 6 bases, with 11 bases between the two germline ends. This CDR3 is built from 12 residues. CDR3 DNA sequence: TGTGCCTGGAGTCCACAAGATGCCGAGCAGTACTTC. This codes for CAWSPQDAEQYF.

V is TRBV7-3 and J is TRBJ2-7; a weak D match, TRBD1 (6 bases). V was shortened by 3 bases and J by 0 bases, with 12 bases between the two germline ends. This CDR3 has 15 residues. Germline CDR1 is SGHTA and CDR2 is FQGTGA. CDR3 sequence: CASSLETGHSYEQYF. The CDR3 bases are TGTGCCAGCAGCTTGGAGACAGGCCACTCCTACGAGCAGTACTTC.

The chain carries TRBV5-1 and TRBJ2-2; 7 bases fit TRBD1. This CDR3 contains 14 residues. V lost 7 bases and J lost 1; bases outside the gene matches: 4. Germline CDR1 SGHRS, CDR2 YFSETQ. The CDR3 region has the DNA TGCGCCAGCGCTAACAGGGGGAACACCGGGGAGCTGTTTTTT. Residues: CASANRGNTGELFF. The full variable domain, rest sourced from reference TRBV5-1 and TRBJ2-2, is KAGVTQTPRYLIKTRGQQVTLSCSPISGHRSVSWYQQTPGQGLQFLFEYFSETQRNKGNFPGRFSGRQFSNSRSEMNVSTLELGDSALYLCASANRGNTGELFFGEGSRLTVL.

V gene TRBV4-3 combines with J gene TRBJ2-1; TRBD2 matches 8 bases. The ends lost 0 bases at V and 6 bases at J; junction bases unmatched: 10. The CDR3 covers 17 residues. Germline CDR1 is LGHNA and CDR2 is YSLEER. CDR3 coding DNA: TGCGCCAGCAGCCAAGATAAGGCGGGGGGAGGAGTCAATGAGCAGTTCTTC. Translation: CASSQDKAGGGVNEQFF.

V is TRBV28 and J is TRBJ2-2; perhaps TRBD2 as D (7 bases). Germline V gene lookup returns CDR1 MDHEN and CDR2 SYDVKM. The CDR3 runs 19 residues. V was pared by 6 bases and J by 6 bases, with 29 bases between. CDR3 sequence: CASSTLTGGKVLGAGELFF. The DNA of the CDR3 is TGTGCCAGCAGCACCCTGACGGGGGGCAAGGTACTGGGGGCCGGGGAGCTGTTTTTT.

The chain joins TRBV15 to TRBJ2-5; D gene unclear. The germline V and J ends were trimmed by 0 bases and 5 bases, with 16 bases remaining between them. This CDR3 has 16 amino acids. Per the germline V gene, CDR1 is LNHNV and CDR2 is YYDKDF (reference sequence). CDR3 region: CATSRDTLGLAETQYF. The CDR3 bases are TGTGCCACCAGCAGAGATACCCTGGGCCTCGCGGAGACCCAGTACTTC.

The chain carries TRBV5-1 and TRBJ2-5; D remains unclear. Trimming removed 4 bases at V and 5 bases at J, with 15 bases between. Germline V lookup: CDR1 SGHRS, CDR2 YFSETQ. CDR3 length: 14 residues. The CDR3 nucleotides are TGCGCCAGCAGCCCGGAAGGCGGTAGGGAGACCCAGTACTTC. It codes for CASSPEGGRETQYF.

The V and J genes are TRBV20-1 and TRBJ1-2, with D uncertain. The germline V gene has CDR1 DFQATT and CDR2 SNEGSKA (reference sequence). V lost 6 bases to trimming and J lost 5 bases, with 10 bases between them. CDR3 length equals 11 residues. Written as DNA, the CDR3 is TGCAGTGCCGGAGGGAAGTATGGCTACACCTTC. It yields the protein CSAGGKYGYTF.

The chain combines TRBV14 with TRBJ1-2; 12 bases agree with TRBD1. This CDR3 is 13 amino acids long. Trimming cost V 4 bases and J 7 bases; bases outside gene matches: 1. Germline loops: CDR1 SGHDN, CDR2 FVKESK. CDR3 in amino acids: CASSRDRGPGYTF. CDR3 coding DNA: TGTGCCAGCAGCCGGGACAGGGGGCCTGGCTACACCTTC.

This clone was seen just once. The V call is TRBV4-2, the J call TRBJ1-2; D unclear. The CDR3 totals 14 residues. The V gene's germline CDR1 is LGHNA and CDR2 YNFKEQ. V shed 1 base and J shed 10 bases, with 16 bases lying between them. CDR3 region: CASSQAGGVRDYTF. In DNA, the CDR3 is TGTGCCAGCAGCCAAGCTGGCGGCGTAAGAGACTACACCTTC.

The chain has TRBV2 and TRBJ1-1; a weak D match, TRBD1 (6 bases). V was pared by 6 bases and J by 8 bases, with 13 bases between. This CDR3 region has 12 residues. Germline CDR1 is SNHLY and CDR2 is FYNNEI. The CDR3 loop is CASRQGHTEAFF. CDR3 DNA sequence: TGTGCCAGCAGGCAGGGACATACGGAAGCTTTCTTT.

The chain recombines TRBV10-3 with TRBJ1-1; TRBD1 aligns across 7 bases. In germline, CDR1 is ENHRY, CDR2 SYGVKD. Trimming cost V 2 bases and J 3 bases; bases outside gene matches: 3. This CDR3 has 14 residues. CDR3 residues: CAISETGEYTEAFF. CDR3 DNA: TGTGCCATCAGTGAGACAGGGGAATACACTGAAGCTTTCTTT.

CDR3: CASSSQDRVRSYGYTF. CDR3 sequence (DNA): TGTGCCAGTAGTTCCCAAGACAGGGTTCGATCCTATGGCTACACCTTC. This chain connects TRBV19 to TRBJ1-2; 7 nucleotides line up with TRBD1. With 5 bases clipped from V and 4 bases from J, the junction kept 13 bases outside the gene matches. The CDR3 length is 16 residues. CDR1 is LNHDA, CDR2 SQIVND, per germline (reference sequence).

CDR3: CASSRTSGRPDTQYF. The DNA of the CDR3 is TGTGCCAGCTCACGGACTAGCGGGAGACCAGATACGCAGTATTTT. V usage is TRBV18 and J usage is TRBJ2-3; 13 nucleotides agree with TRBD2. The CDR3 sequence is 15 residues long. Trimming removed 4 bases from V and 4 bases from J; junction bases left unmatched: 2. The germline gives CDR1 KGHSH, CDR2 LQKENI.

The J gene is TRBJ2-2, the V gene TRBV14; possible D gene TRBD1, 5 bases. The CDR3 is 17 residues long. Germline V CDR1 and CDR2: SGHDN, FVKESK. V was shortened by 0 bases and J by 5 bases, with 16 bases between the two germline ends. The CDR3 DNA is TGTGCCAGCAGCCAAGATGCAGGGTTTAAGAGAACCGGGGAGCTGTTTTTT. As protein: CASSQDAGFKRTGELFF.

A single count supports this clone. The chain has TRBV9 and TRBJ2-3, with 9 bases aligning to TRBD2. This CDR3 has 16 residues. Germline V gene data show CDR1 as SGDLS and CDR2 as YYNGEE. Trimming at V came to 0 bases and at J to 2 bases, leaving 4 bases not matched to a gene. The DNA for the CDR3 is TGTGCCAGCAGCGTAGTGGGCGGGGGGGCCACAGATACGCAGTATTTT. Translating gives CASSVVGGGATDTQYF.